This TCR beta chain comes out of a study of cytomegalovirus exposure and HLA in healthy donors (dated by TCRdb to the late 2010s). Study-wide context: According to a later analysis, one platform produced both the roughly 120 validation repertoires and the 550 to 800 repertoires of the first cohort. The study aimed to test whether cataloging public T cell receptors could reveal signatures of past pathogen exposure. A separate validation cohort of more than 100 different subjects was used in addition to the approximately 640-subject first cohort. High-throughput TCR immunosequencing, statistical association of individual TCRs with disease status, and machine learning were combined to predict cytomegalovirus infection status.

The donors were included in the validation cohort of some 120 subjects, a group kept apart from the approximately 700-subject first cohort. Details on this clone: The clone's antigen remains unknown. Base-call qualities are not available, and no considerably larger clone is one nucleotide away.

Broad study findings and their caveats: Across donors, most TCR sequences were observed very rarely, whereas some public TCRs were present in many individuals. According to the authors, the approach could potentially be generalized to other disease states and immunological phenotypes. In a later analysis, TCRs clustered in the first cohort were found to also tend to co-occur in the 130 or so validation repertoires, with 90% to 95% of cluster scores above 0. Cytomegalovirus status was reported to be diagnosed by the classifier with high specificity and sensitivity in both the original and validation cohorts. All 120 or so repertoires were used to score co-occurrence in the validation cohort in a later analysis, because that analysis had no HLA typing for the cohort. In vitro tests confirmed that a few of the cytomegalovirus-associated TCR beta chains recognize cytomegalovirus antigens. The study gave a list of 150 to 200 TCR beta chains associated with cytomegalovirus.

CDR1 and CDR2 are read off the germline V gene (reference sequence) as SEHNR and FQNEAQ. The junction shows trimming of 1 base on V and 0 bases on J, plus 9 bases between the germline ends. The cysteine opens and the phenylalanine closes a CDR3 of 15 amino acids. The retained sequence is limited to the CDR3, 45 bases, with the frame set at the first base. Libraries were constructed by the immunoSEQ multiplex PCR assay. In the paper's pipeline: A statistical classification framework was developed to diagnose cytomegalovirus status using the catalog of TCR beta chain sequences. Not all clones reach the TCRdb copy of this immuneACCESS table, which keeps in-frame sequences only. Checked studies attribute under half of the gap to unresolved V genes and leave the rest unexplained. Clone size and the V and J calls come from that table; the DNA yielded D and trimming. A total of tens of thousands of clones appear in this sample, 90% to 95% of them only once. Clones ranked in the top ten supply around 2% of the sample.

The clonotype was recovered from a young man in good health and CMV-seronegative. The rearrangement combines TRBV7-9 with TRBJ1-2; no D segment can be confidently identified. The sample taken for sequencing was PBMCs. The DNA is as follows: TGTGCCAGCAGCTTAGGGCGGGGAGCTAACTATGGCTACACCTTC. The resulting protein is CASSLGRGANYGYTF.